This TCR beta chain was sequenced during a study of a mutant IDH1 vaccine in newly diagnosed glioma (dated by TCRdb to about 2021). With respect to the entire study: The approximately 32 treated patients were around 60% male and roughly 40% female, with a mean age of approximately 40 years. Before enrollment, most patients had been given radiochemotherapy with temozolomide as standard therapy, while the rest had received either radiotherapy alone or temozolomide alone. Peripheral blood samples were drawn at six visits, namely V03 (baseline), V05, V07, V10, V12 and V13. For exploratory analyses, 25 to 30 treated patients had longitudinal TCRB deep sequencing done wherever samples were available. The investigation overall reported the following: Immune responses induced by the vaccine were seen in around 93% of patients across multiple MHC alleles. PBMC samples for TCRB deep sequencing were selected based on availability. Pseudoprogression appeared unrelated to alterations in the top peripheral T cell clonotypes detected by TCRB sequencing. The authors noted that analyses of patient blood samples could not be reproduced because of sample limitations.

The library came from the immunoSEQ multiplex PCR assay. Following the manufacturer's protocol, the hsTCRB Kit was used to amplify rearranged TCR beta chain sequences. Sequencing of TCRB libraries was carried out on an Illumina MiSeq. As for the original processing: Demultiplexing, trimming and gene mapping were performed with the kit vendor's proprietary platform. What TCRdb holds here is the immuneACCESS table cut down to in-frame rearrangements. Part of the clones is not present; checked against another copy, under half of the missing clones reflect an unresolved V gene, and the others are unexplained. V, J and clone size were drawn from that table, and D and trimming were deduced from the DNA. In all, the sample holds 80,000 to 100,000 clones, and about four fifths of those were seen once. The top ten clonotypes cover around 7% of the sample. The time point label here, explained by the study, means: baseline, week 1 (first vaccination visit). The treatment or condition tag for this specimen amounts to: pre-vaccination baseline after standard-of-care therapy. Donors had newly diagnosed WHO grade 3 or 4 IDH1-mutant astrocytomas with loss of nuclear ATRX. The samples were drawn from NOA16, a multicentre, single-arm, open-label phase I trial in Germany that tested a mutant IDH1 peptide vaccine in humans for the first time. Visit V03 blood draws served as the baseline sample for immunogenicity testing. The DNeasy Blood and Tissue Kit was used to extract genomic DNA from EDTA blood for TCRB sequencing.

From a lookup of the germline V gene (reference sequence), CDR1 and CDR2 are MNHNY and SVGAGI. Inclusive of the bounding cysteine and phenylalanine, the CDR3 is 15 residues long. Only CDR3 DNA remains: 45 bases, in frame from the first base. V loses 6 bases, J loses 3 bases, and the germline ends lie 18 bases apart. As to this clone: Its specific antigen is unknown. No qualities accompany the bases; no much larger clone lies one base away.

The TCR comes from a man aged 35 to 55 with glioma. This receptor chain uses TRBV6-6 and TRBJ2-7; the D gene may be TRBD1 or TRBD2, since each aligns over 5 bases. The source was PBMCs, collected from a glioma patient treated with radiotherapy, temozolomide or both. The DNA is as follows: TGTGCCAGCAGCCCCGGGACCAGACACGGCTACGAGCAGTACTTC. This translates into CASSPGTRHGYEQYF.